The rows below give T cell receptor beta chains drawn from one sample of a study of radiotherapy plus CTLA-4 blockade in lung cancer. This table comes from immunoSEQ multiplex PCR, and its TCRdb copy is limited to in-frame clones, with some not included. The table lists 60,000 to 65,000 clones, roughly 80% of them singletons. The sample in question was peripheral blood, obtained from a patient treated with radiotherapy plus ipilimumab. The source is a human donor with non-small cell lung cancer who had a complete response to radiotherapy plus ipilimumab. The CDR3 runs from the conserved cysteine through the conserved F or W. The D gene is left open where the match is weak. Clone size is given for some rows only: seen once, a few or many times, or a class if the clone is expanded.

cdr3_aa: CSARGAYEQYF
cdr3_nt: TGCAGTGCTAGGGGGGCCTACGAGCAGTACTTC
v_call: TRBV20-1
j_call: TRBJ2-7
clone_size: .
d_call: .

cdr3_aa: CASSPLAGVETQYF
cdr3_nt: TGTGCCAGCAGCCCACTAGCGGGAGTTGAGACCCAGTACTTC
v_call: TRBV7-2
j_call: TRBJ2-5
clone_size: .
d_call: TRBD2

cdr3_aa: CASSGTSGSGANVLTF
cdr3_nt: TGTGCCAGTAGTGGGACTAGCGGGAGTGGGGCCAACGTCCTGACTTTC
v_call: TRBV19
j_call: TRBJ2-6
clone_size: few
d_call: TRBD2

cdr3_aa: CASSQEQEISGNTIYF
cdr3_nt: TGCGCCAGCAGCCAAGAGCAGGAGATCTCTGGAAACACCATATATTTT
v_call: TRBV4-1
j_call: TRBJ1-3
clone_size: .
d_call: .

cdr3_aa: CASSMTAAVSYNEQFF
cdr3_nt: TGTGCCAGTAGTATGACAGCGGCAGTCTCCTACAATGAGCAGTTCTTC
v_call: TRBV19
j_call: TRBJ2-1
clone_size: .
d_call: .

cdr3_aa: CATSGFKEGGLFF
cdr3_nt: TGTGCCACCAGCGGGTTCAAAGAGGGGGGCCTGTTTTTT
v_call: TRBV15
j_call: TRBJ1-4
clone_size: few
d_call: .

cdr3_aa: CASSSPRFGNTIYF
cdr3_nt: TGTGCCAGCAGCTCCCCTCGCTTTGGAAACACCATATATTTT
v_call: TRBV11-2
j_call: TRBJ1-3
clone_size: .
d_call: .

cdr3_aa: CASSVDTNTEAFF
cdr3_nt: TGTGCCAGCAGCGTAGACACTAACACTGAAGCTTTCTTT
v_call: TRBV9
j_call: TRBJ1-1
clone_size: .
d_call: .

cdr3_aa: CASSLQGVGTNEKLFF
cdr3_nt: TGTGCCAGCAGCCTACAGGGGGTGGGGACTAATGAAAAACTGTTTTTT
v_call: TRBV5-6
j_call: TRBJ1-4
clone_size: .
d_call: TRBD1

cdr3_aa: CASSQDWGTRYGYTF
cdr3_nt: TGCGCCAGCAGCCAAGATTGGGGGACCCGGTATGGCTACACCTTC
v_call: TRBV4-1
j_call: TRBJ1-2
clone_size: few
d_call: .

cdr3_aa: CASREGTGGQFYGYTF
cdr3_nt: TGTGCCAGCAGAGAAGGGACAGGGGGCCAGTTTTATGGCTACACCTTC
v_call: TRBV9
j_call: TRBJ1-2
clone_size: .
d_call: TRBD1

cdr3_aa: CASSYSSAQPQHF
cdr3_nt: TGTGCCAGCAGTTACTCGTCAGCCCAGCCCCAGCATTTT
v_call: TRBV6-5
j_call: TRBJ1-5
clone_size: .
d_call: .

cdr3_aa: CSVGNSGNTIYF
cdr3_nt: TGCAGCGTTGGAAACTCTGGAAACACCATATATTTT
v_call: TRBV29-1
j_call: TRBJ1-3
clone_size: .
d_call: .

cdr3_aa: CASTKDRVGNTIYF
cdr3_nt: TGCGCCAGCACTAAGGACAGGGTTGGAAACACCATATATTTT
v_call: TRBV5-1
j_call: TRBJ1-3
clone_size: .
d_call: TRBD1

cdr3_aa: CASSLGQGIVETQYF
cdr3_nt: TGTGCCAGCAGCTTGGGCCAGGGGATAGTGGAGACCCAGTACTTC
v_call: TRBV5-6
j_call: TRBJ2-5
clone_size: .
d_call: .

cdr3_aa: CASSVGEGLGTDTQYF
cdr3_nt: TGTGCCAGCAGCGTAGGGGAGGGGCTGGGCACAGATACGCAGTATTTT
v_call: TRBV9
j_call: TRBJ2-3
clone_size: once
d_call: TRBD2

cdr3_aa: CATSRPPIRTGDLFTEAFF
cdr3_nt: TGTGCCACCAGCAGACCACCGATCAGGACAGGGGACTTGTTCACTGAAGCTTTCTTT
v_call: TRBV15
j_call: TRBJ1-1
clone_size: once
d_call: TRBD1

cdr3_aa: CASSQGDSFQETQYF
cdr3_nt: TGCGCCAGCAGCCAGGGAGACAGCTTCCAAGAGACCCAGTACTTC
v_call: TRBV4-3
j_call: TRBJ2-5
clone_size: few
d_call: .

cdr3_aa: CASSPGGPSNYGYTF
cdr3_nt: TGTGCCAGCTCACCTGGGGGGCCATCTAACTATGGCTACACCTTC
v_call: TRBV18
j_call: TRBJ1-2
clone_size: .
d_call: .

cdr3_aa: CASSPAWTAANYGYTF
cdr3_nt: TGCGCCAGCAGCCCCGCCTGGACAGCAGCTAACTATGGCTACACCTTC
v_call: TRBV5-1
j_call: TRBJ1-2
clone_size: .
d_call: .

cdr3_aa: CASSWGDSGQHYTF
cdr3_nt: TGCGCCAGCAGCTGGGGGGACAGCGGCCAACACTACACCTTC
v_call: TRBV5-1
j_call: TRBJ1-2
clone_size: .
d_call: TRBD1

cdr3_aa: CASSPGLSETQYF
cdr3_nt: TGTGCCAGCAGCCCTGGACTCTCAGAGACCCAGTACTTC
v_call: TRBV5-4
j_call: TRBJ2-5
clone_size: .
d_call: .

cdr3_aa: CASSLSLAGDEQFF
cdr3_nt: TGTGCCAGCAGCTTATCACTAGCGGGAGATGAGCAGTTCTTC
v_call: TRBV7-2
j_call: TRBJ2-1
clone_size: .
d_call: TRBD2

cdr3_aa: CASSLVSTGSTEAFF
cdr3_nt: TGTGCCAGCAGCCTAGTCTCCACAGGGAGCACTGAAGCTTTCTTT
v_call: TRBV11-2
j_call: TRBJ1-1
clone_size: .
d_call: .

cdr3_aa: CASSFEANTEAFF
cdr3_nt: TGTGCCAGCAGCTTCGAAGCGAACACTGAAGCTTTCTTT
v_call: TRBV7-8
j_call: TRBJ1-1
clone_size: .
d_call: .

cdr3_aa: CAWSIGSYNSPLHF
cdr3_nt: TGTGCCTGGAGTATAGGCTCCTATAATTCACCCCTCCACTTT
v_call: TRBV30
j_call: TRBJ1-6
clone_size: .
d_call: .

cdr3_aa: CASSKAGYEKLFF
cdr3_nt: TGTGCCAGTAGTAAGGCAGGGTACGAAAAACTGTTTTTT
v_call: TRBV19
j_call: TRBJ1-4
clone_size: .
d_call: .